This record looks at one TCR beta chain sequence and its context. The antigen is not known. V lost 0 bases and J lost 1, with 15 bases in between. This CDR3 has 17 residues. Per germline, CDR1 SGHVS and CDR2 FQNEAQ. It was with 60 Vbeta and 13 Jbeta primers that the PCR ran. Measured with immunoSEQ multiplex PCR; TCRdb has only the in-frame clones, and not every one. The table shows about 140,000 clones, with 75% to 85% occurring only once. The sample is drawn from a study of cytomegalovirus exposure and HLA in healthy donors. Study-level points and caveats: Later analysis placed DRB1 highest and HLA-C lowest in TCR association rates, which differed by HLA locus.

Sequenced sample: PBMCs. The genes are TRBV7-8 and TRBJ1-1; tentatively, D is TRBD1 (6 bases). This receptor was taken from a man aged 50-59 years in good health and CMV-seronegative. The CDR3 nucleotides are TGTGCCAGCAGCTTAGCTGGGCCAGGGGAGGGGAACACTGAAGCTTTCTTT. Translated, it gives CASSLAGPGEGNTEAFF.